The sequence of this TCR beta chain was determined in a study of beta chain features in type 1 diabetes. Findings and caveats of the study: Patients showed naive, central memory and Treg TCRB repertoires that appeared more similar than those of healthy donors. When Type 1 diabetes patients were examined, their TCRB CDR3s proved moderately but significantly shorter in all four CD4+ subsets.

Once sorted, every population was more than 95% pure. This CDR3 region has 13 residues. The germline gives CDR1 MNHEY, CDR2 SVGAGI. V lost 5 bases and J 1 base, leaving 9 bases between the germline ends. A few counts support this clone. Its target is not known. The sequenced template was cDNA made from the entire isolated RNA. Repertoires were generated with immunoSEQ multiplex PCR, while TCRdb's copy carries only in-frame clones and drops some. The data contain around 710,000 clones, around an eighth of them singletons. The TCR comes from a man aged 25-40 years with type 1 diabetes. The rearrangement uses TRBV6-5 and TRBJ2-7, with D tentatively TRBD1 (6 bases). The source material was naive CD4+ T cells from blood. The chain's CDR3 is CASSVTGSYEQYF. The CDR3 coding sequence is TGTGCCAGCAGTGTGACAGGTTCCTACGAGCAGTACTTC.